Following are 31 T cell receptor beta chains from one sample sequenced in a study of post-analysis software for immune sequencing data. Antigens for these TCRs are unknown. The study, taken as a whole, reports: Higher frequency in patients than in controls was seen for about five TRBV segments, with TRBV5-6, TRBV5-1 and TRBV20-1 among them.

Each TCR beta cDNA library carried unique molecular identifiers. TCRdb re-called the PCR reads through MiXCR, storing one row per CDR3 protein. This sample has about 820,000 distinct CDR3 sequences; roughly 50% occur once, and the top ten carry over 4%. The sequenced sample was blood. These receptors were taken from a girl between 10 and 17 years old with multiple sclerosis.

V usage is TRBV25-1 and J usage is TRBJ2-7; D gene uncertain. CDR3 length: 14 amino acids. The ends were cut back, 10 bases at V and 0 bases at J, with 16 bases in the middle. CDR1 is MGHDK and CDR2 is SYGVNS in the germline V gene. CDR3 loop: CATDDGSVSYEQYF. Here the CDR3 DNA reads TGTGCCACGGACGACGGGTCCGTCTCCTACGAGCAGTACTTC.

In this sample, this clonotype turned up a few times. The CDR3 sequence: CASSLEGGFYYEQYF. CDR3 sequence (DNA): TGCGCCAGCAGCTTAGAGGGGGGCTTCTACTACGAGCAGTACTTC. The J gene is TRBJ2-4, the V gene TRBV5-1, with D possibly called TRBD1 or TRBD2 (6 bases each). With the DNA end fitting TRBJ2-7 better, the J assignment may be wrong. The CDR3 is 15 residues long. In germline, CDR1 is SGHRS, CDR2 YFSETQ.

V usage is TRBV7-3 and J usage is TRBJ1-2; 10 bases fit TRBD1. Losses at the gene ends were 6 bases for V and 6 bases for J; bases not matched to a gene: 10. The CDR3 covers 15 residues. Germline CDR1 is SGHTA and CDR2 is FQGTGA. CDR3 amino acids: CASRPQGTGDHGYTF. The CDR3 nucleotides read TGTGCCAGCAGACCCCAAGGGACAGGGGATCATGGCTACACCTTC.

This chain joins TRBV9 and TRBJ2-6, with 11 positions matching TRBD1. CDR1 and CDR2 from the germline V gene are SGDLS and YYNGEE. This CDR3 is 16 amino acids long. V dropped 3 bases and J dropped 1; count of bases not matched to a gene: 0. In nucleotides, the CDR3 is TGTGCCAGCAGCGGGGACAGGGGGTCTGGGGCCAACGTCCTGACTTTC. Its translation is CASSGDRGSGANVLTF. The full variable domain, with the rest looked up from reference TRBV9 and TRBJ2-6, is DSGVTQTPKHLITATGQRVTLRCSPRSGDLSVYWYQQSLDQGLQFLIQYYNGEERAKGNILERFSAQQFPDLHSELNLSSLELGDSALYFCASSGDRGSGANVLTFGAGSRLTVL.

V gene TRBV12-3 or TRBV12-4 combines with J gene TRBJ2-7; D remains unclear. This CDR3 region has 14 residues. The germline V and J ends were trimmed by 1 base and 6 bases, with 13 bases remaining between them. The CDR3 spells CASSLEPLSLEQYF. The DNA for the CDR3 is TGTGCCAGCAGTTTAGAGCCACTGTCCCTCGAGCAGTACTTC.

This clonotype was counted between two and nine times. The J gene is TRBJ2-5, the V gene TRBV20-1; 11 bases are shared with TRBD2. The CDR3 loop spans 16 amino acids. CDR1 DFQATT and CDR2 SNEGSKA come from the germline V gene (reference sequence). The V and J ends lost 3 bases and 4 bases, in that order; junction bases with no gene match: 10. The DNA of the CDR3 is TGCAGTGCTAGGGATCTAGCGGGGGGACCGCGAGAGACCCAGTACTTC. Its protein is CSARDLAGGPRETQYF.

The genes are TRBV6-2 or TRBV6-3 and TRBJ2-7; D is unresolved. This CDR3 spans 13 amino acids. In germline, CDR1 is MNHEY, CDR2 SVGEGT. Trimming stripped 2 bases from V and 4 bases from J, with 9 bases between. CDR3 amino acids: CASSYQGPYEQYF. In DNA, the CDR3 is TGTGCCAGCAGTTACCAAGGACCGTACGAGCAGTACTTC.

Points on this clonotype: The CDR3 ends on some other residue instead of the conserved phenylalanine or tryptophan, so this is likely a read error. This chain links TRBV12-3 or TRBV12-4 with TRBJ2-1; 11 nucleotides match TRBD2. CDR3 size: 18 residues. The V segment lost 5 bases and the J segment 0 bases; nucleotides outside the gene matches: 9. The CDR3 here is CASSNLAGGPSSYNEQFS. The CDR3 bases are TGTGCCAGCAGTAACCTAGCGGGGGGTCCCAGCTCCTACAATGAGCAGTTCTCC.

This clonotype was seen a handful of times. The rearrangement uses TRBV29-1 and TRBJ2-3; tentative D call: TRBD1 (6 bases). Trimming pared 7 bases from V and 1 base from J, leaving 12 bases between. The V gene's germline CDR1 is SQVTM and CDR2 ANQGSEA. This CDR3 is 13 amino acids long. The CDR3 sequence is CSGKGHRTDTQYF. The CDR3 DNA sequence: TGCAGCGGTAAGGGACATCGCACAGATACGCAGTATTTT.

This clonotype was seen a few times. The chain links TRBV29-1 to TRBJ2-1; the D is unclear. V lost 0 bases and J 7 bases, leaving 22 bases between the germline ends. CDR3 length: 17 residues. Per germline, CDR1 SQVTM and CDR2 ANQGSEA. In DNA form, the CDR3 reads TGCAGCGTTGAAGATTGGCCCACCCTTGGGGTGGGGAATGAGCAGTTCTTC. Protein product: CSVEDWPTLGVGNEQFF.

The J gene is TRBJ1-4, the V gene TRBV7-3, with 9 bases identical to TRBD1. V gave up 1 base and J gave up 5 bases; unmatched junction bases: 2. The CDR3 contains 15 residues. The germline V gene encodes CDR1 SGHTA and CDR2 FQGTGA. This CDR3 is CASSLIGQGNEKLFF. CDR3 nucleotide sequence: TGTGCCAGCAGCTTAATAGGACAGGGGAATGAAAAACTGTTTTTT.

The gene calls are TRBV10-3 and TRBJ2-7; no clear D gene. The CDR3 is made up of 14 amino acids. The germline V and J ends were trimmed by 0 bases and 3 bases, with 9 bases remaining between them. The germline V gene has CDR1 ENHRY and CDR2 SYGVKD. CDR3 loop: CAISESSVGYEQYF. The CDR3 DNA follows: TGTGCCATCAGTGAGTCCAGCGTCGGCTACGAGCAGTACTTC.

This clonotype was observed a single time. This sequence joins TRBV9 and TRBJ2-3, with TRBD1 identical over 9 bases. Germline values: CDR1 SGDLS, CDR2 YYNGEE. This CDR3 is 15 amino acids long. Losses at the gene ends were 3 bases for V and 4 bases for J; bases not matched to a gene: 6. The DNA for the CDR3 is TGTGCCAGCAGCGCGGGACAGGGATATGCAGATACGCAGTATTTT. Translated, it gives CASSAGQGYADTQYF.

The chain combines TRBV20-1 with TRBJ2-5; the D gene is possibly TRBD1 (6 bases). CDR1 and CDR2 from the germline V gene are DFQATT and SNEGSKA (reference sequence). Trimming cost V 6 bases and J 2 bases, with 19 bases left between them. The CDR3 runs to 15 residues. This CDR3 reads CSANYPRGGQETQYF. DNA of the CDR3: TGCAGTGCCAACTACCCGCGAGGGGGACAAGAGACCCAGTACTTC.

This clonotype was picked up a small number of times. The V and J genes are TRBV15 and TRBJ1-2; D is perhaps TRBD1 (5 bases). Germline V gene sequence: CDR1 LNHNV, CDR2 YYDKDF (reference sequence). Between the trimmed V and J ends, which lost 0 bases and 7 bases, there was a span of 15 bases. CDR3 length: 15 amino acids. CDR3 residues: CATSRDRAREGGYTF. The CDR3 nucleotides read TGTGCCACCAGCAGAGATAGGGCCAGGGAAGGTGGCTACACCTTC.

This chain joins TRBV5-1 and TRBJ2-6; 8 bases agree with TRBD1. This CDR3 has 16 amino acids. Per germline, CDR1 SGHRS and CDR2 YFSETQ. The junction had 5 bases not matched to a gene; V was cut back by 4 bases and J by 2 bases. The CDR3 DNA is TGCGCCAGCAGCCTAACAGGGGGAGCTGGGGCCAACGTCCTGACTTTC. Residues: CASSLTGGAGANVLTF. Variable domain in full (rest from reference TRBV5-1 and TRBJ2-6): KAGVTQTPRYLIKTRGQQVTLSCSPISGHRSVSWYQQTPGQGLQFLFEYFSETQRNKGNFPGRFSGRQFSNSRSEMNVSTLELGDSALYLCASSLTGGAGANVLTFGAGSRLTVL.

This clonotype was counted between two and nine times. This sequence joins TRBV29-1 and TRBJ2-5; D not certain. V lost 1 base and J 2 bases, leaving 8 bases between the germline ends. Germline lookup yields CDR1 SQVTM and CDR2 ANQGSEA. The CDR3 spans 13 residues. In nucleotides, the CDR3 is TGCAGCGTTGAAGTCTATTTTCAAGAGACCCAGTACTTC. This encodes CSVEVYFQETQYF.

Only a few counts were recorded for this clonotype. The chain combines TRBV25-1 with TRBJ2-1, with D possibly called TRBD1 or TRBD2 (5 bases each). The CDR3 runs 15 residues. In germline, CDR1 is MGHDK, CDR2 SYGVNS. Trimming cost V 4 bases and J 6 bases, with 16 bases left between them. The CDR3 loop reads CASSGWGKIGNEQFF. CDR3 DNA sequence: TGTGCCAGCAGTGGTTGGGGGAAGATTGGCAATGAGCAGTTCTTC.

V and J are TRBV9 and TRBJ2-7; D may match TRBD1 or TRBD2 (6 bases each). Trimming removed 0 bases from V and 4 bases from J, with 14 bases in between. The CDR3 contains 15 residues. Germline V gene data show CDR1 as SGDLS and CDR2 as YYNGEE. The DNA for the CDR3 is TGTGCCAGCAGCGTAGACGGGGGCCGGTTTTACGAGCAGTACTTC. Translation gives CASSVDGGRFYEQYF.

This clonotype has more than one count but fewer than ten. This chain joins TRBV5-8 and TRBJ2-5; 7 bases align to TRBD2. The closer fit of TRBJ2-7 to the DNA end suggests the J call may be wrong. The germline V gene has CDR1 SGHTS and CDR2 YDEGEE. This CDR3 region has 16 residues. The CDR3 DNA reads TGTGCCAGCAGTTCGGGGTCCGGGAGGTCCCCCTACGAGCAGTACTTC. Translating it yields CASSSGSGRSPYEQYF.

This clonotype was counted once. The V and J genes are TRBV20-1 and TRBJ2-7; 8 bases align to TRBD2. Germline CDR1 and CDR2: DFQATT and SNEGSKA (reference sequence). The CDR3 consists of 15 residues. The trim removed 0 bases at V and 2 bases at J, leaving 6 bases unmatched. The CDR3 protein is CSARDGRLAPYEQYF. The CDR3 DNA reads TGCAGTGCTAGAGATGGGAGACTAGCGCCCTACGAGCAGTACTTC.

The chain recombines TRBV20-1 with TRBJ2-4, with D possibly being TRBD1 (6 bases). The J call is uncertain, as TRBJ2-7 better fits the DNA end. Germline-derived CDR1 and CDR2 are DFQATT and SNEGSKA (reference sequence). There are 14 residues in the CDR3. CDR3 sequence: CSARNRDKTYEQYF. As DNA, the CDR3 is TGCAGTGCTAGAAACCGGGACAAGACCTACGAGCAGTACTTC.

At least ten counts were recorded for this clonotype. The chain combines TRBV18 with TRBJ2-1; either TRBD1 or TRBD2 may fit D (5 bases each). Per the germline V gene, CDR1 is KGHSH and CDR2 is LQKENI. The CDR3 loop spans 11 amino acids. The V gene lost 8 bases and the J gene lost 9 bases, with 11 bases spanning the gap. The CDR3 nucleotides are TGTGCCAGCAGTCCTGGGGGTGAGCAGTTCTTC. Translation gives CASSPGGEQFF.

The chain joins TRBV4-1 to TRBJ2-1, with 8 bases identical to TRBD2. This CDR3 is built from 15 residues. Germline loops: CDR1 MGHRA, CDR2 YSYEKL. After removal of 2 bases from V and 5 bases from J, the junction contained 5 bases not matched to a gene. The CDR3 DNA follows: TGCGCCAGCAGCCAACCGGGACTAGGGAACAATGAGCAGTTCTTC. Residues: CASSQPGLGNNEQFF.

Comment on this clonotype: Its ends do not fully match the called genes, so a read error is possible. V is TRBV18 and J is TRBJ1-2, with D possibly being TRBD1 (5 bases). The CDR3 runs 16 residues. The V gene's germline CDR1 is KGHSH and CDR2 LQKENI. The CDR3: CPSSPSEGTGIRGYTF. The CDR3 nucleotides are TGTCCCAGCTCACCGTCGGAGGGGACTGGGATTCGTGGCTACACCTTC.

The CDR3 region has the DNA TGTGCCAGCAGCGCCGGGACACACCAAGAGACCCAGTACTTC. Residues: CASSAGTHQETQYF. The rearrangement uses TRBV7-8 and TRBJ2-5, with D perhaps TRBD1 (6 bases). The CDR3 runs 14 residues. CDR1 is SGHVS and CDR2 is FQNEAQ in the germline V gene. V lost 5 bases, J lost 0 bases, and 10 bases lay in between.

The V gene is TRBV20-1, the J gene TRBJ2-7; no definite D call. The CDR3 is 12 amino acids. Germline assignment: CDR1 DFQATT and CDR2 SNEGSKA (reference sequence). V lost 6 bases, J lost 2 bases, and 11 bases lay in between. The CDR3 coding sequence is TGCAGTGCCGGCTTATCCGCCTACGAGCAGTACTTC. This sequence encodes CSAGLSAYEQYF.

The rearrangement uses TRBV6-5 and TRBJ2-5; a possible D gene is TRBD2 (6 bases). Germline V gene data show CDR1 as MNHEY and CDR2 as SVGAGI. The CDR3 covers 15 residues. Trimming pared 6 bases from V and 1 base from J, leaving 15 bases between. CDR3 coding DNA: TGTGCCAGCAGGCCGGGGGTTAGCGGCCAAGAGACCCAGTACTTC. Its translation: CASRPGVSGQETQYF.

The chain employs TRBV29-1 and TRBJ2-1, with D unclear. V dropped 7 bases and J dropped 5 bases, with 6 bases sitting between them. Germline CDR1 reads SQVTM; CDR2 reads ANQGSEA. The CDR3 consists of 10 residues. Here the CDR3 DNA reads TGCAGCGGAATCAACAATGAGCAGTTCTTC. It translates to CSGINNEQFF.

The CDR3 reads CSARTGGGVGNQPQHF. CDR3 in DNA: TGCAGTGCTAGAACCGGGGGAGGGGTCGGCAATCAGCCCCAGCATTTT. The V and J genes are TRBV20-1 and TRBJ1-5, with D maybe TRBD1 (5 bases). Germline loops: CDR1 DFQATT, CDR2 SNEGSKA (reference sequence). V lost 2 bases and J lost 2, with 16 bases in between. This CDR3 spans 16 amino acids.

This sequence joins TRBV29-1 and TRBJ1-1, with D tentatively TRBD1 (6 bases). CDR1 and CDR2 (germline): SQVTM, ANQGSEA. The CDR3 totals 14 residues. Trimming took 6 bases from V and 3 from J, leaving 17 bases between them. The DNA of the CDR3 is TGCAGCGTCCTCCGGGGGGGCTGGGACACTGAAGCTTTCTTT. This gives the protein CSVLRGGWDTEAFF.